This TCR beta chain was observed in a study of beta chain features in type 1 diabetes. General study points: Across all four CD4+ subsets, people with type 1 diabetes showed modestly shorter TCRB CDR3s. TCRB repertoires of naive, central memory and Treg cells appeared more similar among patients than among healthy donors.

This clone was seen only a few times. Its target is unknown. V lost 4 bases and J lost 4; bases outside the gene matches: 9. Germline CDR1 and CDR2: SGHTA and FQGNSA. The CDR3 length is 15 residues. Reverse transcription of all isolated RNA meant that expressed TCRB transcripts were sequenced. TCRdb's copy holds only in-frame clones and misses some; the assay was immunoSEQ multiplex PCR. The sample includes more than 300,000 clones, roughly 8% of them seen just once. The source of this sequence is a woman aged 18-30 years in good health. Sequencing input: central memory CD4+ T cells from blood. The chain employs TRBV7-2 and TRBJ2-5; 7 bases line up with TRBD1. The CDR3 spells CASSSPTGTGETQYF. The CDR3 DNA reads TGTGCCAGCAGCTCACCGACAGGGACCGGAGAGACCCAGTACTTC.